This TCR beta chain came from a study of blood T cell repertoires in COVID-19. This clone appeared a single time. Per the germline V gene, CDR1 is PRHDT and CDR2 is FYEKMQ (reference sequence). The ends lost 5 bases at V and 9 bases at J; junction bases unmatched: 9. The CDR3 sequence is 14 residues long. Measured with immunoSEQ multiplex PCR; TCRdb has only the in-frame clones, and not every one. Here the sample spans around 23,000 clones, more than 85% being singletons. V and J are TRBV13 and TRBJ2-1; 8 bases agree with TRBD2. The source is a man between 65 and 79 years old with active COVID-19. Input material: peripheral blood. The CDR3 nucleotides are TGTGCCAGCAGCCAAGCGGGAGTCGTGGGTGAGCAGTTCTTC. Translated, it gives CASSQAGVVGEQFF.